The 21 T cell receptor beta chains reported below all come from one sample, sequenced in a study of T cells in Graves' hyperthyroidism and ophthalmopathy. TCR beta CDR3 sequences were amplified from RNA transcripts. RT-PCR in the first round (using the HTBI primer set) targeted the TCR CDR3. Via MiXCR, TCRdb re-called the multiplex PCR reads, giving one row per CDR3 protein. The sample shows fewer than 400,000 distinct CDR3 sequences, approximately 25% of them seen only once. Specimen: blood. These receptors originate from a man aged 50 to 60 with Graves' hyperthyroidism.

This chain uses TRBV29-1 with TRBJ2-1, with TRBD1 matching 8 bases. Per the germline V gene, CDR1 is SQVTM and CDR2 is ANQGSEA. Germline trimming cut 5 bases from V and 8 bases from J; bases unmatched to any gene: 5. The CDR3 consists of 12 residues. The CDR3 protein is CSVHKQGDEQFF. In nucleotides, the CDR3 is TGCAGCGTTCATAAACAGGGGGATGAGCAGTTCTTC.

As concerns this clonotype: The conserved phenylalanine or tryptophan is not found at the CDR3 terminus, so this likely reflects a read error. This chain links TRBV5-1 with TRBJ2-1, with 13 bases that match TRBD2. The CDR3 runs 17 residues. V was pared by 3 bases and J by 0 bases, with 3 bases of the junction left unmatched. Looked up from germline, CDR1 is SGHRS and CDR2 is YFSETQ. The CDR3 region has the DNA TGCGCCAGCAGCTCGGGACTAGCGGGGAGCTCCTACAATGAGCAGTTCTCC. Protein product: CASSSGLAGSSYNEQFS.

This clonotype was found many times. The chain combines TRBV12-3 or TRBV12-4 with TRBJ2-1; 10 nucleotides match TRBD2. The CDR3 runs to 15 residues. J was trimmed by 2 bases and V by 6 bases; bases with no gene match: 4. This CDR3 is CASREREGPYNEQFF. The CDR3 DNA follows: TGTGCCAGCAGGGAGCGGGAGGGGCCCTACAATGAGCAGTTCTTC.

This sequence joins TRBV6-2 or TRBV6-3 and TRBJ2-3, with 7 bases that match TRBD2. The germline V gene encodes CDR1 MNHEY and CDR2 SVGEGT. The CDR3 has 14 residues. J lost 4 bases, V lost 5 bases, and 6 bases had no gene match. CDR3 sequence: CASSPSGGADTQYF. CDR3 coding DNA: TGTGCCAGCAGTCCCTCGGGAGGAGCAGATACGCAGTATTTT.

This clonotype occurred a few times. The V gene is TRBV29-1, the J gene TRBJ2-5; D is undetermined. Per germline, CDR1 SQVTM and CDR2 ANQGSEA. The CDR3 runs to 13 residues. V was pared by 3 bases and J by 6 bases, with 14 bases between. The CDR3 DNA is TGCAGCGTTGATCCCTCAGGCTTGAAGACCCAGTACTTC. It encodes CSVDPSGLKTQYF.

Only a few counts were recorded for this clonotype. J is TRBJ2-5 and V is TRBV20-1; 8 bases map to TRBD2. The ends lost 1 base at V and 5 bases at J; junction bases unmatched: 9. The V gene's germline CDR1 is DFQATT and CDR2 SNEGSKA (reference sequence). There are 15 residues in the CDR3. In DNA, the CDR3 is TGCAGTGCTAGAGGTCGGGGGGGACGGGGGGAGACCCAGTACTTC. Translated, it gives CSARGRGGRGETQYF.

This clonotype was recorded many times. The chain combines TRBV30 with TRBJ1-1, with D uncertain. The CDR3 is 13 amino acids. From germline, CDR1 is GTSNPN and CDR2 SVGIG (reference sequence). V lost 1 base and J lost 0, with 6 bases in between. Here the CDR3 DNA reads TGTGCCTGGAGTGGACGCCTGAACACTGAAGCTTTCTTT. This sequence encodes CAWSGRLNTEAFF.

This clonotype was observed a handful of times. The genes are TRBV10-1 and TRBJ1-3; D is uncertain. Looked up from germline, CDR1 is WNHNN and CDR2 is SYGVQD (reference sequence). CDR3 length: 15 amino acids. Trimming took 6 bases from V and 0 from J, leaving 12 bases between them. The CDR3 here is CASSRDRNSGNTIYF. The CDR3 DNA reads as TGCGCCAGCAGCCGCGACCGAAACTCTGGAAACACCATATATTTT.

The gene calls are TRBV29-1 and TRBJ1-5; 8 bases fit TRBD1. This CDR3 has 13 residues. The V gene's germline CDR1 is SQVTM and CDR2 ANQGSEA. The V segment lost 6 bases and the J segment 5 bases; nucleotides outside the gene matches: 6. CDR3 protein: CSVQQGGDQPQHF. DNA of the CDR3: TGCAGCGTGCAACAGGGGGGAGATCAGCCCCAGCATTTT.

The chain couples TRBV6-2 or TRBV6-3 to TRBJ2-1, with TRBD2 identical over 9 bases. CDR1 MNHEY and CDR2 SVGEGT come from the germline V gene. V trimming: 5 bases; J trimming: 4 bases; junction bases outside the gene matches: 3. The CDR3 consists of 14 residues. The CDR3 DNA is TGTGCCAGCAGTCGACTAGCGGAGTACAATGAGCAGTTCTTC. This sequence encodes CASSRLAEYNEQFF.

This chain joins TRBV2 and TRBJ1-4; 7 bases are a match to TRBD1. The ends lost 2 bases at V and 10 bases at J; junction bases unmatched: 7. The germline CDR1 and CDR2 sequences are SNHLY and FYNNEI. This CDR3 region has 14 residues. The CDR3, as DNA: TGTGCCAGCAGTGAAATCCAGGGGGTTGTAAAACTGTTTTTT. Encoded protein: CASSEIQGVVKLFF. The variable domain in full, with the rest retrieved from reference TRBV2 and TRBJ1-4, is EPEVTQTPSHQVTQMGQEVILRCVPISNHLYFYWYRQILGQKVEFLVSFYNNEISEKSEIFDDQFSVERPDGSNFTLKIRSTKLEDSAMYFCASSEIQGVVKLFFGSGTQLSVL.

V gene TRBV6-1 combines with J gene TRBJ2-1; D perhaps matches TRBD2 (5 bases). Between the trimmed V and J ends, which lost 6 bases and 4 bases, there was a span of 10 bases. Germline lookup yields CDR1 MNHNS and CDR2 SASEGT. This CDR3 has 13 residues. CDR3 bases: TGTGCCAGCAGCGCTACTAGTTACAATGAGCAGTTCTTC. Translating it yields CASSATSYNEQFF.

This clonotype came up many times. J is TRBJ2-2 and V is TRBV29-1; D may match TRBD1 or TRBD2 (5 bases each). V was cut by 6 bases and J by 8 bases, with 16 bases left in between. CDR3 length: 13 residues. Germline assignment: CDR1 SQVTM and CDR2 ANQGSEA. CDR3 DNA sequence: TGCAGCGTCCGGGACGGGCGATCGGGGGAGCTGTTTTTT. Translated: CSVRDGRSGELFF.

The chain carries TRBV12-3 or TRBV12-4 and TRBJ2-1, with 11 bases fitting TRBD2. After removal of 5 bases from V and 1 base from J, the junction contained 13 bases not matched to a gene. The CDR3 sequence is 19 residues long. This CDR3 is CASSGTGLAGLISYNEQFF. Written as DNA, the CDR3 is TGTGCCAGCAGTGGGACCGGACTAGCGGGCCTGATATCCTACAATGAGCAGTTCTTC.

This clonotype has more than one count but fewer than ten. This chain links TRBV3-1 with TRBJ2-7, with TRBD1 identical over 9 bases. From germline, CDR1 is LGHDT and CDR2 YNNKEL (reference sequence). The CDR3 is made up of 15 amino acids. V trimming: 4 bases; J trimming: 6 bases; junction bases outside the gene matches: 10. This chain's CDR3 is CASSPHRGRTSEQYF. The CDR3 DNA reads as TGTGCCAGCAGCCCCCACAGGGGGCGTACCTCCGAGCAGTACTTC.

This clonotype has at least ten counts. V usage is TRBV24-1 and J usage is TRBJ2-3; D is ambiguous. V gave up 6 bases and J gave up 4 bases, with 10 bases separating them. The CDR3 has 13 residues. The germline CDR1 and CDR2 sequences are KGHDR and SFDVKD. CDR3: CATSNPTPDTQYF. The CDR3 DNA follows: TGTGCCACCAGTAATCCGACACCAGATACGCAGTATTTT.

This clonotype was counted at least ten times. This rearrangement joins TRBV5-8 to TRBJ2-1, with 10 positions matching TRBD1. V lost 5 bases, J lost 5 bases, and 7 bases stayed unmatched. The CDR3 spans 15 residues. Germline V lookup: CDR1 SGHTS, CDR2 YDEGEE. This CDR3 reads CASSRQGAKNNEQFF. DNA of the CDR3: TGTGCCAGCAGTAGACAGGGGGCGAAGAACAATGAGCAGTTCTTC.

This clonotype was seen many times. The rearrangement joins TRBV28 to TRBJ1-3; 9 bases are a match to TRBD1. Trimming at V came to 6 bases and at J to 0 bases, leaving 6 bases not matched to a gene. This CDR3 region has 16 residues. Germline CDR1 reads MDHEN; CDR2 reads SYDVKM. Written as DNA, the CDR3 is TGTGCCAGCAGCCTCATACAGGGGGCCTCTGGAAACACCATATATTTT. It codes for CASSLIQGASGNTIYF.

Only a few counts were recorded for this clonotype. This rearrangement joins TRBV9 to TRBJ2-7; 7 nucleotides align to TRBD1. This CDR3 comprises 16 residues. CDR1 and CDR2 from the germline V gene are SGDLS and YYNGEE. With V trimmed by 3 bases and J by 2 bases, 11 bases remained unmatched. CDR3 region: CASSASPTGLTYEQYF. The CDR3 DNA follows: TGTGCCAGCAGCGCCAGCCCGACAGGGCTGACCTACGAGCAGTACTTC.

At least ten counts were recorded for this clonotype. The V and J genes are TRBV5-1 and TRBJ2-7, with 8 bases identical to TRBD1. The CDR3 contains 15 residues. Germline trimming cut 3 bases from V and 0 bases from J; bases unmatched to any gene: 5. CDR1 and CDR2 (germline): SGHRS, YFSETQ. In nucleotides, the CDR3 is TGCGCCAGCAGCTGGGCAGGGGGCGACTCCTACGAGCAGTACTTC. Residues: CASSWAGGDSYEQYF. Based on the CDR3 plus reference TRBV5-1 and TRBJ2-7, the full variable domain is KAGVTQTPRYLIKTRGQQVTLSCSPISGHRSVSWYQQTPGQGLQFLFEYFSETQRNKGNFPGRFSGRQFSNSRSEMNVSTLELGDSALYLCASSWAGGDSYEQYFGPGTRLTVT.

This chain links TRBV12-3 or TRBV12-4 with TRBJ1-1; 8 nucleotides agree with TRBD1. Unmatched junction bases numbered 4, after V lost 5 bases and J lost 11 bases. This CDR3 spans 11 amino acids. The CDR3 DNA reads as TGTGCCAGCAGTGACAGGGGTTTGGCTTTCTTT. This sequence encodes CASSDRGLAFF.